This T cell receptor beta chain was found in a study of CD8 T cells in ankylosing spondylitis. Notes on the study in general: Disease-associated clones were reportedly significantly overrepresented in matched ankylosing spondylitis synovial fluid. What appeared characteristic of ankylosing spondylitis blood was a TCR beta motif of seven to nine highly homologous variants.

For TCR beta, libraries came from quantitative 5'-RACE with molecular barcodes. TCRdb reprocessed the 5' RACE reads via MiXCR and lists one record per CDR3 protein. The table records hundreds of thousands of distinct CDR3 sequences, about 10% of them present only once. Per the germline V gene, CDR1 is ENHRY and CDR2 is SYGVKD. The CDR3 is made up of 15 amino acids. J gave up 2 bases and V 2 bases, and 6 bases lay outside the gene matches. This clonotype was seen repeatedly, ten times or more. Its antigen is undetermined. The sequenced sample was blood, either unsorted or a sorted T cell fraction (not recorded which). The chain links TRBV10-3 to TRBJ2-7; 7 bases are a match to TRBD1. This clonotype originated in a male donor with ankylosing spondylitis. CDR3 sequence reads: CAISERQGVTYEQYF. The CDR3 DNA follows: TGTGCCATCAGTGAGCGACAGGGCGTCACCTACGAGCAGTACTTC.